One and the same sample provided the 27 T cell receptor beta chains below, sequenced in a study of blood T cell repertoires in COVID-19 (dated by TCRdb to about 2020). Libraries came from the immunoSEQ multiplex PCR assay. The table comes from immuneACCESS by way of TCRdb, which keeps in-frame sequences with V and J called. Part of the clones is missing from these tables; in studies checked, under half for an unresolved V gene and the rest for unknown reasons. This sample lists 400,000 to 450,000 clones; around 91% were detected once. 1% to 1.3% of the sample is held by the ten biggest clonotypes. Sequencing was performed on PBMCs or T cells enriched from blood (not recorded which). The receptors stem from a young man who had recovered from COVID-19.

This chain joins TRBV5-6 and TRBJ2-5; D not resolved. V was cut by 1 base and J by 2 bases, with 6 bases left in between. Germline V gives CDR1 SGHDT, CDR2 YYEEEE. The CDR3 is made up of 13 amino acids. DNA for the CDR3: TGTGCCAGCAGCTTGCAGTTTCAAGAGACCCAGTACTTC. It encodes CASSLQFQETQYF. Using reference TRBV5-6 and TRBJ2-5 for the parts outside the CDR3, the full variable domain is DAGVTQSPTHLIKTRGQQVTLRCSPKSGHDTVSWYQQALGQGPQFIFQYYEEEERQRGNFPDRFSGHQFPNYSSELNVNALLLGDSALYLCASSLQFQETQYFGPGTRLLVL.

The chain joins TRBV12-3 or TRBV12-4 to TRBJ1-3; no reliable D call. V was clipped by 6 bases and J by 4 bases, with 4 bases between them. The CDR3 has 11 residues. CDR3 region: CASRAGNTIYF. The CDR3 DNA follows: TGTGCCAGCAGAGCAGGAAACACCATATATTTT.

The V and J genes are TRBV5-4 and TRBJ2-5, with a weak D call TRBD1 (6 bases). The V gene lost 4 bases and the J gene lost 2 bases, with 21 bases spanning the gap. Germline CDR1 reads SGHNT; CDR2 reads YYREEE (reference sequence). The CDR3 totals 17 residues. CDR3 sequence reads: CASSPPGQGRWQETQYF. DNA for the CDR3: TGTGCCAGCAGCCCGCCGGGCCAGGGGCGGTGGCAAGAGACCCAGTACTTC.

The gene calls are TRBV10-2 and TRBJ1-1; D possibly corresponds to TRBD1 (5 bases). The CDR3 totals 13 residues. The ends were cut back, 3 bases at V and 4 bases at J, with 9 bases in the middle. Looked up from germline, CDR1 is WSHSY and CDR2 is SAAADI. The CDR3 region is CASSEQGATEAFF. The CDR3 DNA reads TGCGCCAGCAGTGAACAAGGGGCCACTGAAGCTTTCTTT.

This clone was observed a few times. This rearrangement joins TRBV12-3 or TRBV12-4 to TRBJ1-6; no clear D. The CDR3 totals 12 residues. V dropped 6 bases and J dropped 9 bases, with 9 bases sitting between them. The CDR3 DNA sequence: TGTGCCAGCAGCCAGACACGTTCACCCCTCCACTTT. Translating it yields CASSQTRSPLHF.

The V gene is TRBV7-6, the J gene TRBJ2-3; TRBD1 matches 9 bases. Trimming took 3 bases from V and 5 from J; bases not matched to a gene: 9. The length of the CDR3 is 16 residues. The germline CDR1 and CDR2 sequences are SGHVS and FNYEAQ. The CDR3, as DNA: TGTGCCAGCAGCTTCGGACAGGGGTGGTTGGAAGATACGCAGTATTTT. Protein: CASSFGQGWLEDTQYF.

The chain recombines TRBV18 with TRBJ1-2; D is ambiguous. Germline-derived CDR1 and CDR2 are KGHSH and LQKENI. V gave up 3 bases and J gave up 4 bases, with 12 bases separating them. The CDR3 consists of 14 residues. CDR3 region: CASSPEGGSYGYTF. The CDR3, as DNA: TGTGCCAGCTCACCGGAGGGCGGATCCTATGGCTACACCTTC.

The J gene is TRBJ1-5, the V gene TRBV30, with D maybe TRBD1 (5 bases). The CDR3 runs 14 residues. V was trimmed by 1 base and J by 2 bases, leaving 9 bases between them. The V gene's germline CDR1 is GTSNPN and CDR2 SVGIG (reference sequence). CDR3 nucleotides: TGTGCCTGGAGTGGATTAGGGGGCAATCAGCCCCAGCATTTT. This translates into CAWSGLGGNQPQHF.

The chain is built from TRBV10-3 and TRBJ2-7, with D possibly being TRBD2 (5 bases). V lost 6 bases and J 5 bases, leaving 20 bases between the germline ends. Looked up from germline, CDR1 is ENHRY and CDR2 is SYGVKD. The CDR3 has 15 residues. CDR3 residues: CAIRREGYLLDEQYF. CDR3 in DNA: TGTGCCATCAGAAGAGAGGGATACCTCCTCGACGAGCAGTACTTC.

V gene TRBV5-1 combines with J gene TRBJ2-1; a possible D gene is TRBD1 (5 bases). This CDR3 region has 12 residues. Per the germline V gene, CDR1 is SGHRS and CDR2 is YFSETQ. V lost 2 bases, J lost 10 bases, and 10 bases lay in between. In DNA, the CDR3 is TGCGCCAGCAGCTTCCAGGGTTTCGAGCAGTTCTTC. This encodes CASSFQGFEQFF.

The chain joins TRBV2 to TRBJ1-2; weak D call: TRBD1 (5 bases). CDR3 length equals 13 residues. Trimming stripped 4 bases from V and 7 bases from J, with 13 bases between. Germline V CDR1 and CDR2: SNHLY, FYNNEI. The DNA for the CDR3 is TGTGCCAGCAGTGGTTGGGGGGTCGGTGGCTACACCTTC. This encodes CASSGWGVGGYTF.

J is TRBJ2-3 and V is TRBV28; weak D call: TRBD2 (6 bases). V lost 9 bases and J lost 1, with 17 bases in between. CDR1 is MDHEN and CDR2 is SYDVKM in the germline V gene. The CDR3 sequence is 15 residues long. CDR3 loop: CASRPRGDGTDTQYF. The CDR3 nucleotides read TGTGCCAGTCGCCCCCGCGGGGATGGCACAGATACGCAGTATTTT. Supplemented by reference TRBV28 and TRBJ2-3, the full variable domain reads DVKVTQSSRYLVKRTGEKVFLECVQDMDHENMFWYRQDPGLGLRLIYFSYDVKMKEKGDIPEGYSVSREKKERFSLILESASTNQTSMYLCASRPRGDGTDTQYFGPGTRLTVL.

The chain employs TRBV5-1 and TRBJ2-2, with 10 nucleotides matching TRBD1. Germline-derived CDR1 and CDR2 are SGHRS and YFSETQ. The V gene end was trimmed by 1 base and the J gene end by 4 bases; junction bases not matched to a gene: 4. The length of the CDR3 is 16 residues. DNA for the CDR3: TGCGCCAGCAGCTTGTACGGGACAGGGGTCACCGGGGAGCTGTTTTTT. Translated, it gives CASSLYGTGVTGELFF.

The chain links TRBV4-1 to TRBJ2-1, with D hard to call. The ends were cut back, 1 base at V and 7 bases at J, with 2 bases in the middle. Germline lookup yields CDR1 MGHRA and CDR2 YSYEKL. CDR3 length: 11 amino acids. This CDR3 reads CASSQVNEQFF. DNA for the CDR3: TGCGCCAGCAGCCAAGTAAATGAGCAGTTCTTC.

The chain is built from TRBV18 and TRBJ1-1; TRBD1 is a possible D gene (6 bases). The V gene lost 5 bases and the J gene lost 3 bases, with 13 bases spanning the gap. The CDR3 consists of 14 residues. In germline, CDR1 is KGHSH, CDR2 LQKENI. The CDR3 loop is CASSTGEGDTEAFF. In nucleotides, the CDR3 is TGTGCCAGCTCAACTGGCGAGGGGGACACTGAAGCTTTCTTT.

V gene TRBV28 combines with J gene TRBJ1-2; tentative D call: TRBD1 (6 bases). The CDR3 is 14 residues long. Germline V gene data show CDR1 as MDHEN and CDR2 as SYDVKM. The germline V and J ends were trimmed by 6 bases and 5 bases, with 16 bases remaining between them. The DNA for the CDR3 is TGTGCCAGCAGCCTAGCCTCAGGGGAGTATGGCTACACCTTC. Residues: CASSLASGEYGYTF.

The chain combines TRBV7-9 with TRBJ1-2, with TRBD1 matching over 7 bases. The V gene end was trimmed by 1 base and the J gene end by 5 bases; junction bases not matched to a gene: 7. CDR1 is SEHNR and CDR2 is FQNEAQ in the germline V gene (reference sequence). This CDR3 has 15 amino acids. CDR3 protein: CASSLGPGGPYGYTF. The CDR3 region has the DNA TGTGCCAGCAGCTTAGGACCAGGGGGACCTTATGGCTACACCTTC.

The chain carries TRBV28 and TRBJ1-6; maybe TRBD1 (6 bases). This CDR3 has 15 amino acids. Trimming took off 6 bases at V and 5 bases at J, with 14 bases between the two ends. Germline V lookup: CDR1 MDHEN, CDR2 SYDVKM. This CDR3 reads CASRSGVADNSPLHF. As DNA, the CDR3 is TGTGCCAGCAGATCAGGGGTCGCGGATAATTCACCCCTCCACTTT.

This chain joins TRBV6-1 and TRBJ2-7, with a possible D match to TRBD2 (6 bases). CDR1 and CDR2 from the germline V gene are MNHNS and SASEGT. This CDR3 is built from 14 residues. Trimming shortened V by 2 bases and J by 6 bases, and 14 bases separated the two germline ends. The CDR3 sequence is CASSESGLRGEQYF. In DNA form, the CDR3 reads TGTGCCAGCAGTGAAAGCGGGTTAAGGGGCGAGCAGTACTTC.

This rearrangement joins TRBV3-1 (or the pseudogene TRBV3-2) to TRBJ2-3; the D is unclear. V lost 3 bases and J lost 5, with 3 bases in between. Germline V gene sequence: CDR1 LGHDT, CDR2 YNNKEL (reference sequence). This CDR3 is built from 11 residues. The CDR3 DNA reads TGTGCCAGCAGCCACCTAGATACGCAGTATTTT. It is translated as CASSHLDTQYF.

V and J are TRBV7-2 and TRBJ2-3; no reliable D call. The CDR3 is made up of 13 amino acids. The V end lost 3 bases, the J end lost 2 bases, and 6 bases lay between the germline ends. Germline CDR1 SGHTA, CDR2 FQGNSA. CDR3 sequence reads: CASSFLFTDTQYF. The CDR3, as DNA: TGTGCCAGCAGCTTTCTCTTCACAGATACGCAGTATTTT.

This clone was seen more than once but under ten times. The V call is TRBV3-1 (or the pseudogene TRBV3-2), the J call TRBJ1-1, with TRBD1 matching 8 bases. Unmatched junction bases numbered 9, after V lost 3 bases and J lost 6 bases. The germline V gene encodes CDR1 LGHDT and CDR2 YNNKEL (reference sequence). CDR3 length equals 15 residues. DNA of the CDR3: TGTGCCAGCAGCCAGGCCAAAACAGGGGGACCTGAAGCTTTCTTT. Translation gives CASSQAKTGGPEAFF.

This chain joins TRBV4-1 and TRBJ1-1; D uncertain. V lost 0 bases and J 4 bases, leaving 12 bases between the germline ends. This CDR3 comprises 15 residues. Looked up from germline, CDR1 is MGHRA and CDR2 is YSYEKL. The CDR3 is CASSQDLTRGTEAFF. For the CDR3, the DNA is TGCGCCAGCAGCCAAGATTTAACTCGGGGCACTGAAGCTTTCTTT.

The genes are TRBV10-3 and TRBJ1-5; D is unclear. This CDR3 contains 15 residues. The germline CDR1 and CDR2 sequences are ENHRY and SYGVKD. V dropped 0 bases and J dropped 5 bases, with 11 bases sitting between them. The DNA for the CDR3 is TGTGCCATCAGTGAGTCGCAGGAATTGTATCAGCCCCAGCATTTT. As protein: CAISESQELYQPQHF.

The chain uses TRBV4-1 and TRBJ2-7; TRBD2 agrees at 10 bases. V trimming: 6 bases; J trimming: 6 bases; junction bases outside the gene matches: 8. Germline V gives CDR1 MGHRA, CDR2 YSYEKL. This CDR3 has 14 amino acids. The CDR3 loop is CASRSLAGVGEQYF. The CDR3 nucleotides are TGCGCCAGCAGGTCGCTAGCGGGAGTTGGCGAGCAGTACTTC.

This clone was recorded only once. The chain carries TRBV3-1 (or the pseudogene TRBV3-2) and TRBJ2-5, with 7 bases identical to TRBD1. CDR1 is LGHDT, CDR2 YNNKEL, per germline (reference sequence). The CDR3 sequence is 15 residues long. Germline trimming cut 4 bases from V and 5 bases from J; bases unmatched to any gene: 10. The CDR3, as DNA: TGTGCCAGCAGCCTCTACCAGACAGGGAGTGAGACCCAGTACTTC. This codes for CASSLYQTGSETQYF.

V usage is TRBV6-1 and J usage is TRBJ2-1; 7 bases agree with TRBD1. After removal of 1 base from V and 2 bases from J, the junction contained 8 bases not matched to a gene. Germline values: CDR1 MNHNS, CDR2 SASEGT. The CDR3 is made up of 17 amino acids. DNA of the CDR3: TGTGCCAGCAGTGAAGTCTTCGAGACAGGGACCTACAATGAGCAGTTCTTC. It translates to CASSEVFETGTYNEQFF.